This TCR beta chain was documented in a study of blood T cell repertoires in COVID-19. V lost 3 bases and J lost 4; bases outside the gene matches: 2. There are 14 residues in the CDR3. Per germline, CDR1 MGHRA and CDR2 YSYEKL. The data were produced by immunoSEQ multiplex PCR, yet TCRdb's version contains in-frame clones alone and is incomplete. Here the sample spans about 250,000 clones, 65% to 90% being singletons. The genes are TRBV4-1 and TRBJ1-3; 8 bases are a match to TRBD1. The sequencing input was PBMCs or T cells enriched from blood (not recorded which). The clonotype originates from a man aged 18 to 35 who had recovered from COVID-19. CDR3 in amino acids: CASSHDRGGNTIYF. For the CDR3, the DNA is TGCGCCAGCAGCCACGACAGGGGCGGAAACACCATATATTTT.